The next 17 T cell receptor beta chains were all read from a single sample in a study of control samples from healthy donors and cancer patients. Measured with immunoSEQ multiplex PCR; TCRdb has only the in-frame clones, and not every one. The sample consists of roughly 20,000 clones, roughly 80% of them appearing once. Sequenced sample: PBMCs. These receptors were collected from an elderly man with head and neck cancer.

The chain couples TRBV6-5 to TRBJ1-2; possibly TRBD1 for D (5 bases). The CDR3 is 16 residues long. V was shortened by 3 bases and J by 7 bases, with 21 bases between the two germline ends. Germline V lookup: CDR1 MNHEY, CDR2 SVGAGI. DNA of the CDR3: TGTGCCAGCAGTTATACCCGAGCGGGGGGTATCGGTGGCTACACCTTC. Amino acid sequence: CASSYTRAGGIGGYTF.

This chain links TRBV18 with TRBJ1-1; D gene uncertain. Trimming cost V 0 bases and J 4 bases, with 12 bases left between them. The CDR3 has 15 amino acids. CDR1 is KGHSH and CDR2 is LQKENI in the germline V gene. The CDR3 DNA follows: TGTGCCAGCTCACCACCGTCAACAAGGGTCACTGAAGCTTTCTTT. Translating gives CASSPPSTRVTEAFF.

The chain uses TRBV7-3 and TRBJ1-1; 11 bases are a match to TRBD1. Germline CDR1 SGHTA, CDR2 FQGTGA. V lost 4 bases to trimming and J lost 7 bases; unmatched junction nucleotides: 5. The CDR3 is 14 residues long. Written as DNA, the CDR3 is TGTGCCAGCAGCTCCGGACAGGGGGCTGGTGAAGCTTTCTTT. It translates to CASSSGQGAGEAFF.

This clone was seen a few times. V gene TRBV6-5 combines with J gene TRBJ1-1; D is uncertain. Trimming stripped 7 bases from V and 11 bases from J, with 20 bases between. This CDR3 contains 13 residues. The germline V gene has CDR1 MNHEY and CDR2 SVGAGI. In nucleotides, the CDR3 is TGTGCCAGCATTAGCCGGGCCCCGTACGGGGCTTTCTTT. Its translation is CASISRAPYGAFF.

The chain employs TRBV23-1 and TRBJ2-5, with D tentatively TRBD1 (5 bases). TRBV23-1 is an ORF; its function is uncertain. CDR3 length equals 14 residues. V gave up 3 bases and J gave up 5 bases, with 13 bases separating them. This CDR3 reads CASSQTQGCETQYF. The CDR3 DNA sequence: TGCGCCAGCAGTCAGACGCAGGGATGTGAGACCCAGTACTTC.

This clone is a singleton in its sample. The V call is TRBV29-1, the J call TRBJ1-2; D possibly corresponds to TRBD1 (5 bases). CDR1 is SQVTM, CDR2 ANQGSEA, per germline. The CDR3 loop spans 12 amino acids. The V end was cut by 3 bases, the J end by 4 bases, with 9 bases between. CDR3 nucleotide sequence: TGCAGCGTTGAGTGGGGGAGCTATGGCTACACCTTC. This codes for CSVEWGSYGYTF.

The chain carries TRBV6-2 or TRBV6-3 and TRBJ1-6, with D possibly being TRBD1 (5 bases). The germline V gene has CDR1 MNHEY and CDR2 SVGEGT. V lost 2 bases and J lost 9, with 14 bases in between. The CDR3 contains 15 residues. The CDR3 loop is CASSYTRDVGSPLHF. CDR3 bases: TGTGCCAGCAGTTACACCAGGGATGTTGGTTCACCCCTCCACTTT.

J is TRBJ2-2 and V is TRBV2; D perhaps matches TRBD1 (5 bases). Germline V gene lookup returns CDR1 SNHLY and CDR2 FYNNEI. The CDR3 is 15 residues long. With 7 bases removed from V and 3 bases from J, the gap between germline ends came to 15 bases. The CDR3 DNA is TGTGCCAGCAATCCCCAGGGCCGGGACACCGGGGAGCTGTTTTTT. This gives the protein CASNPQGRDTGELFF.

This clone showed up just a few times. The chain employs TRBV28 and TRBJ1-5, with no clear D. With 5 bases removed from V and 2 bases from J, the gap between germline ends came to 16 bases. Germline assignment: CDR1 MDHEN and CDR2 SYDVKM. The CDR3 is made up of 16 amino acids. CDR3 nucleotides: TGTGCCAGCAGTCTCGGGCCGGACTCAGGCAATCAGCCCCAGCATTTT. This encodes CASSLGPDSGNQPQHF.

This chain connects TRBV18 to TRBJ1-5; TRBD1 aligns across 7 bases. Germline CDR1 and CDR2: KGHSH and LQKENI. This CDR3 has 16 residues. Trimming took 3 bases from V and 2 from J; bases not matched to a gene: 7. CDR3: CASSPGQQTGNQPQHF. CDR3 bases: TGTGCCAGCTCACCGGGACAGCAGACAGGCAATCAGCCCCAGCATTTT.

The chain couples TRBV4-1 to TRBJ1-2; D remains unclear. The V end lost 1 base, the J end lost 3 bases, and 6 bases lay between the germline ends. The germline CDR1 and CDR2 sequences are MGHRA and YSYEKL. The CDR3 has 13 residues. The CDR3, as DNA: TGCGCCAGCAGCCAAGGGATGGACTATGGCTACACCTTC. Translating gives CASSQGMDYGYTF.

This rearrangement joins TRBV4-3 to TRBJ2-7, with 8 bases matching TRBD2. The CDR3 length is 15 residues. Germline V gene lookup returns CDR1 LGHNA and CDR2 YSLEER. The trim removed 1 base at V and 3 bases at J, leaving 5 bases unmatched. The CDR3 loop reads CASSQALAGGYEQYF. The CDR3 DNA follows: TGCGCCAGCAGCCAAGCCCTTGCGGGAGGCTACGAGCAGTACTTC.

This clone was seen once. The V call is TRBV5-1, the J call TRBJ2-5; the D is unclear. Germline lookup yields CDR1 SGHRS and CDR2 YFSETQ. The ends were cut back, 4 bases at V and 1 base at J, with 8 bases in the middle. The CDR3 covers 13 residues. CDR3 sequence reads: CASSPRIQETQYF. CDR3 sequence (DNA): TGCGCCAGCAGCCCTAGGATCCAAGAGACCCAGTACTTC.

The chain links TRBV9 to TRBJ2-1; D is possibly TRBD1 (6 bases). Looked up from germline, CDR1 is SGDLS and CDR2 is YYNGEE. The CDR3 loop spans 14 amino acids. Trimming took 2 bases from V and 4 from J, leaving 10 bases between them. CDR3 DNA sequence: TGTGCCAGCAGCGTCGGCAGGGGTTACAATGAGCAGTTCTTC. Protein product: CASSVGRGYNEQFF.

This clone was seen once. V gene TRBV18 combines with J gene TRBJ1-2, with 9 bases fitting TRBD1. CDR1 and CDR2 (germline): KGHSH, LQKENI. This CDR3 is 14 amino acids long. V lost 3 bases, J lost 5 bases, and 4 bases stayed unmatched. The CDR3 DNA reads TGTGCCAGCTCACCTCAGACAGGGGGATATGGCTACACCTTC. Encoded protein: CASSPQTGGYGYTF.

The chain joins TRBV5-1 to TRBJ2-1; D is ambiguous. V dropped 4 bases and J dropped 0 bases, with 11 bases sitting between them. Germline values: CDR1 SGHRS, CDR2 YFSETQ. This CDR3 has 15 residues. CDR3 region: CASSVGRISYNEQFF. Written as DNA, the CDR3 is TGCGCCAGCAGCGTAGGACGGATCTCCTACAATGAGCAGTTCTTC. The full variable domain, in which reference TRBV5-1 and TRBJ2-1 provide the parts outside the CDR3, is KAGVTQTPRYLIKTRGQQVTLSCSPISGHRSVSWYQQTPGQGLQFLFEYFSETQRNKGNFPGRFSGRQFSNSRSEMNVSTLELGDSALYLCASSVGRISYNEQFFGPGTRLTVL.

V and J are TRBV2 and TRBJ2-7; D uncertain. This CDR3 spans 14 amino acids. CDR1 and CDR2 (germline): SNHLY, FYNNEI. V lost 6 bases to trimming and J lost 7 bases, with 19 bases between them. The CDR3 nucleotides read TGTGCCAGCAGCGCCCAAGGCTATCCCGGGGAGCAGTACTTC. It translates to CASSAQGYPGEQYF.